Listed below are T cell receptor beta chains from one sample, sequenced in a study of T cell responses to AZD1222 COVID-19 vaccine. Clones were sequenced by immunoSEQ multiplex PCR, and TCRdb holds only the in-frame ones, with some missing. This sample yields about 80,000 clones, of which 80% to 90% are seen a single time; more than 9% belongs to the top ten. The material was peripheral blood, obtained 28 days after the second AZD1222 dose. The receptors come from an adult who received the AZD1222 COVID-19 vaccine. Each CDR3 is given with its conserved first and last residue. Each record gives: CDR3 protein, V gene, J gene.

cdr3_aa: CASSLGPGRRTNEKLFF; v_call: TRBV13; j_call: TRBJ1-4
cdr3_aa: CASSAGTGDSTGELFF; v_call: TRBV19; j_call: TRBJ2-2
cdr3_aa: CASSQGEDEKLFF; v_call: TRBV3-1/TRBV3-2; j_call: TRBJ1-4
cdr3_aa: CASSVVDRYTEAFF; v_call: TRBV9; j_call: TRBJ1-1
cdr3_aa: CSASKTSNEQYF; v_call: TRBV20-1; j_call: TRBJ2-7
cdr3_aa: CASGSIAQPQHF; v_call: TRBV2; j_call: TRBJ1-5
cdr3_aa: CASSPQFSEQYF; v_call: TRBV18; j_call: TRBJ2-7
cdr3_aa: CASSETLSRDTKQYF; v_call: TRBV25-1; j_call: TRBJ2-7
cdr3_aa: CASSRNTEAFF; v_call: TRBV6-6; j_call: TRBJ1-1
cdr3_aa: CASNNRRSTLINYGYTF; v_call: TRBV19; j_call: TRBJ1-2
cdr3_aa: CASSQPWNTYNEQFF; v_call: TRBV4-1; j_call: TRBJ2-1
cdr3_aa: CASSYSTGEGKLFF; v_call: TRBV6-2/TRBV6-3; j_call: TRBJ1-4
cdr3_aa: CASSYTYGGTEAFF; v_call: TRBV6-5; j_call: TRBJ1-1
cdr3_aa: CASGIRGGQPQHF; v_call: TRBV6-6; j_call: TRBJ1-5
cdr3_aa: CASSQDSGQRTPAVAFF; v_call: TRBV4-1; j_call: TRBJ1-1
cdr3_aa: CASSLAQGGYGYTF; v_call: TRBV5-1; j_call: TRBJ1-2
cdr3_aa: CSASQPRGHNEQFF; v_call: TRBV20-1; j_call: TRBJ2-1
cdr3_aa: CSVNEQGFGNTIYF; v_call: TRBV29-1; j_call: TRBJ1-3
cdr3_aa: CASSYSKSYGYTF; v_call: TRBV6-5; j_call: TRBJ1-2
cdr3_aa: CASSLRAQETQYF; v_call: TRBV5-1; j_call: TRBJ2-5
cdr3_aa: CATSREGQGYGYTF; v_call: TRBV15; j_call: TRBJ1-2
cdr3_aa: CASSRGQGLEAFF; v_call: TRBV18; j_call: TRBJ1-1
cdr3_aa: CASTSTFAGDEKLFF; v_call: TRBV28; j_call: TRBJ1-4